Listed below are T cell receptor beta chains from one sample, sequenced in a study of blood T cell repertoires in COVID-19. TCRdb's copy holds only in-frame clones and misses some; the assay was immunoSEQ multiplex PCR. The sample consists of around 240,000 clones, roughly 86% of them appearing once. The sample was PBMCs or T cells enriched from blood (not recorded which). All receptors come from a woman between 45 and 60 years old who had recovered from COVID-19. CDR3s include the opening cysteine and the closing phenylalanine or tryptophan. Each record gives: clone size, J gene, V gene, CDR3 length, D gene, CDR3 DNA, CDR3 protein. D genes are given only for firm matches. Only some rows state a clone size, as once, few, many or a class for expanded clones.

>few|TRBJ1-1|TRBV7-2|13|NA
TGTGCCAGCAGCTCCCCTCCCGGGAGGGGAGCTTTCTTT
CASSSPPGRGAFF
>NA|TRBJ2-7|TRBV3-1/TRBV3-2|13|NA
TGTGCCAGCAGCCAAGTAAGCGCCTACGAGCAGTACTTC
CASSQVSAYEQYF
>NA|TRBJ2-3|TRBV5-1|18|TRBD1
TGCGCCAGCAGCTTGTATCCCCAGGACAGGGGGGCCACAGATACGCAGTATTTT
CASSLYPQDRGATDTQYF
>NA|TRBJ2-7|TRBV6-2/TRBV6-3|18|TRBD2
TGTGCCAGCAGTTACTCGATTAGTAGCGGGAGGACCTCCTACGAGCAGTACTTC
CASSYSISSGRTSYEQYF
>few|TRBJ2-7|TRBV5-1|16|TRBD1
TGCGCCAGCAGTCAAGGGACAGGGGGCCTCTCCTACGAGCAGTACTTC
CASSQGTGGLSYEQYF
>NA|TRBJ2-7|TRBV5-5|15|TRBD2
TGTGCCAGCAGCGTTACTAGCGGGAGCAGGGGGGAGCAGTACTTC
CASSVTSGSRGEQYF
>few|TRBJ2-2|TRBV18|15|NA
TGTGCCAGCTCACAGGGGACAATCCACACCGGGGAGCTGTTTTTT
CASSQGTIHTGELFF
>once|TRBJ2-2|TRBV29-1|12|TRBD1
TGCAGCGGAGGACAGGTTCACGGGGAGCTGTTTTTT
CSGGQVHGELFF
>NA|TRBJ2-7|TRBV19|15|TRBD1
TGTGCCAGTAGTATCTTTAGGGACAGTGCCTACGAGCAGTACTTC
CASSIFRDSAYEQYF
>NA|TRBJ1-5|TRBV5-1|14|TRBD1
TGCGCCAGCAGCCCCGGGACAGGGGAACAGCCCCAGCATTTT
CASSPGTGEQPQHF
>NA|TRBJ1-6|TRBV19|15|NA
TGTGCCACCACGGGGGGGGTATCCTATAATTCACCCCTCCACTTT
CATTGGVSYNSPLHF
>few|TRBJ1-1|TRBV6-5|13|NA
TGTGCCGCACAGGGCCAGGAAAACACTGAAGCTTTCTTT
CAAQGQENTEAFF
>NA|TRBJ1-4|TRBV7-9|16|NA
TGTGCCAGCAGTTCTCAAATAGGAGGGATGGATGAAAAACTGTTTTTT
CASSSQIGGMDEKLFF
>NA|TRBJ1-3|TRBV28|15|NA
TGTGCCAGCAGTTCCCAGGGTATCGCTGGAAACACCATATATTTT
CASSSQGIAGNTIYF
>NA|TRBJ1-6|TRBV6-5|13|NA
TGTGCCAGCAGTTACCAGAATAATTCACCCCTCCACTTT
CASSYQNNSPLHF
>NA|TRBJ2-3|TRBV28|18|TRBD2
TGTGCCAGCACCCTTGGGTTGACTAGCGGGAGGAGCACAGATACGCAGTATTTT
CASTLGLTSGRSTDTQYF
>NA|TRBJ1-1|TRBV19|14|NA
TGTGCCAGTAGTATACGAACATTGGTCACTGAAGCTTTCTTT
CASSIRTLVTEAFF
>few|TRBJ1-1|TRBV15|13|TRBD1
TGTGCCACCAGCAAGGCGGGACAGAGGGTAGCTTTCTTT
CATSKAGQRVAFF
>NA|TRBJ1-1|TRBV5-6|13|TRBD1
TGTGCCAGCAGCATGGGACAGGGGGCCGAAGCTTTCTTT
CASSMGQGAEAFF
>NA|TRBJ1-1|TRBV10-1|15|NA
TGCGCCAGCAGTGAGGGTCCGGAGGAAGTGGCTGAAGCTTTCTTT
CASSEGPEEVAEAFF
>NA|TRBJ2-3|TRBV5-1|14|TRBD2
TGCGCCAGCAATCAAGCGGGGGGGCCAGATACGCAGTATTTT
CASNQAGGPDTQYF
>NA|TRBJ1-1|TRBV11-3|13|NA
TGTGCCAGCAGCTCGCAGGGATCGACTGAAGCTTTCTTT
CASSSQGSTEAFF
>NA|TRBJ2-7|TRBV7-8|13|NA
TGTGCCAGCACCGAAACTACAGGGCGCGAGCAGTACTTC
CASTETTGREQYF
>NA|TRBJ2-7|TRBV5-4|17|TRBD2
TGTGCCAGCAGCCCCGTCCGGGCCGGGACTAGCTCCTACGAGCAGTACTTC
CASSPVRAGTSSYEQYF
>NA|TRBJ1-3|TRBV4-3|16|NA
TGCGCCAGCAGCCAAGATAGAGCGAACTCTGGAAACACCATATATTTT
CASSQDRANSGNTIYF
>NA|TRBJ2-7|TRBV5-1|14|TRBD1
TGCGCCAGCAGCTACGACAGGGGGCAGAACGAGCAGTACTTC
CASSYDRGQNEQYF
>NA|TRBJ2-3|TRBV29-1|13|NA
TGCAGCGTTGTCGGTGGTAGCACAGATACGCAGTATTTT
CSVVGGSTDTQYF
>once|TRBJ1-3|TRBV20-1|9|NA
TGCAGTGCTAGACCGCCAGAAAATTTT
CSARPPENF
>NA|TRBJ1-5|TRBV7-9|13|NA
TGTGCCAGCAGCTTAGGAGGGATTGAGTCCCAGCATTTT
CASSLGGIESQHF